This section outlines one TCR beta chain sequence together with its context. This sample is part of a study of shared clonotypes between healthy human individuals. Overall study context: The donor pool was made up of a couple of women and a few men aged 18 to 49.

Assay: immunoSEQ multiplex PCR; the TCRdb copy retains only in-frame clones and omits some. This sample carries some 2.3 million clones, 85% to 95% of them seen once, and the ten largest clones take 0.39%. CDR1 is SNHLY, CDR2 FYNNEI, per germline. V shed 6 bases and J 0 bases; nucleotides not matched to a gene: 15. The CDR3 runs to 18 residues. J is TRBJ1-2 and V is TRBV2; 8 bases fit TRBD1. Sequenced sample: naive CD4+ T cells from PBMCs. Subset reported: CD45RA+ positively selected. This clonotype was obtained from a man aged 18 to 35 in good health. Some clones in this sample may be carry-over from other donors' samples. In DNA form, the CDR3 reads TGTGCCAGCAGGGTATGGACAGGGCTAGACTTAGCTAACTATGGCTACACCTTC. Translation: CASRVWTGLDLANYGYTF.